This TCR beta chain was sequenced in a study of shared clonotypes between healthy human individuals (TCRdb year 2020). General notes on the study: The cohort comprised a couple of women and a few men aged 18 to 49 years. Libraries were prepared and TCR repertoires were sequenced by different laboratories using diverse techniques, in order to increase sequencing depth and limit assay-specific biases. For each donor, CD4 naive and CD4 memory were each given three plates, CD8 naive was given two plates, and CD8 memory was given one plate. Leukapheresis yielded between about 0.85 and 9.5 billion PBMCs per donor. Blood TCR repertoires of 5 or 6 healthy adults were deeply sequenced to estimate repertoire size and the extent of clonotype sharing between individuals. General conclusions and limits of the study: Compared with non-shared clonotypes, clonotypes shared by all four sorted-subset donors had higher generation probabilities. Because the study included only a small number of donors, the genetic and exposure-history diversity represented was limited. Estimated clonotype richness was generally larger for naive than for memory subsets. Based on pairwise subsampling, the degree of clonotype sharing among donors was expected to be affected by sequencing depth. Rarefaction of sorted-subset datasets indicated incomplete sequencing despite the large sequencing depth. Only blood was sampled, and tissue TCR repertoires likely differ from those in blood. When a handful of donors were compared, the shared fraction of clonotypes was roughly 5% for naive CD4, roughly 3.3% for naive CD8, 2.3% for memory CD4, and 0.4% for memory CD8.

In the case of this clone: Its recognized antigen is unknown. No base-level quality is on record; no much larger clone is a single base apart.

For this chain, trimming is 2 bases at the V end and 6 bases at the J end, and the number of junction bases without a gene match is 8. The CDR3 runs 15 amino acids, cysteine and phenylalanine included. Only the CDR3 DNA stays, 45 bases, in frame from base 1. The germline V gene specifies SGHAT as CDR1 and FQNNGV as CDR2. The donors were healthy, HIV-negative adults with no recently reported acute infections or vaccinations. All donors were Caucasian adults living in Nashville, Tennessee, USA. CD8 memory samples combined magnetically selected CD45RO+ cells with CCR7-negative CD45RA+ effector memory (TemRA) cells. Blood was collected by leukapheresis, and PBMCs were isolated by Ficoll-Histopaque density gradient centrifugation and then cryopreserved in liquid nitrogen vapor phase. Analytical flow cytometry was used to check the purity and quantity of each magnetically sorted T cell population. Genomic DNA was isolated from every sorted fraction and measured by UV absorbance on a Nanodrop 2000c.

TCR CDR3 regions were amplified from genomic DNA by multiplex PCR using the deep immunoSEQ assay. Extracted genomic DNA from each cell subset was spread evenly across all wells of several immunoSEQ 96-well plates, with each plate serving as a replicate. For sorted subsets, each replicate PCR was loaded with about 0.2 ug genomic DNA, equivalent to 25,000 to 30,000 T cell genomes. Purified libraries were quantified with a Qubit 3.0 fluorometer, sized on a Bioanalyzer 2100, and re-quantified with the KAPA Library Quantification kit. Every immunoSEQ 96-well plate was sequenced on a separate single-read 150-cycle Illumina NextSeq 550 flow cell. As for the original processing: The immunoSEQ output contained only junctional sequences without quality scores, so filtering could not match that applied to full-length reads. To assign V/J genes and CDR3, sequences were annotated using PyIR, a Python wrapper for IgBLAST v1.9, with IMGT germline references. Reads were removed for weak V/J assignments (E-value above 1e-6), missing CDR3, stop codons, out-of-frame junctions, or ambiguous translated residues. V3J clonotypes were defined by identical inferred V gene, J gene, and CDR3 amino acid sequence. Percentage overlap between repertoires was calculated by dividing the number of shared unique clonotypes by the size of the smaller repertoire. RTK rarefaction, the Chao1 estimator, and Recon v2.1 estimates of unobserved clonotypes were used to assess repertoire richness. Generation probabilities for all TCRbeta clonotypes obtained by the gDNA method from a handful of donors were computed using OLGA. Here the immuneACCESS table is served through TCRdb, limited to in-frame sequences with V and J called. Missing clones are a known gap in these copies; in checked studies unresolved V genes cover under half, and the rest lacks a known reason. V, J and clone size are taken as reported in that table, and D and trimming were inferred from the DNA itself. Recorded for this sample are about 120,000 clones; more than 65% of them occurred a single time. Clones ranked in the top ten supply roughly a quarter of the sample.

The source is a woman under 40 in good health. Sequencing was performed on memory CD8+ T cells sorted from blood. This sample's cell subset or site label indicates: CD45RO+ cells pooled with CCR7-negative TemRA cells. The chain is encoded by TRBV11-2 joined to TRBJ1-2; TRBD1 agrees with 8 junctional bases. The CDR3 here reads CASSLLVGQGNGYTF. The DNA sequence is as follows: TGTGCCAGCAGCTTACTGGTCGGACAGGGAAATGGCTACACCTTC.